Listed here are 23 T cell receptor beta chains from one sample, sequenced in a study of shared clonotypes between healthy human individuals. Profiled with immunoSEQ multiplex PCR; TCRdb holds only in-frame clones, not every one. This table holds around 1.6 million clones, 95% to 99% found once. Input material: naive CD4+ T cells sorted from blood. Subset defined: CD45RA+ positively selected. These receptors all stem from a man aged 30 to 45 in good health.

The chain carries TRBV5-8 and TRBJ2-7, with 9 positions matching TRBD1. Per the germline V gene, CDR1 is SGHTS and CDR2 is YDEGEE. This CDR3 is 15 amino acids long. V dropped 2 bases and J dropped 5; count of bases not matched to a gene: 8. The CDR3 DNA is TGTGCCAGCAGCTTCGGGGACAGGGTACTCGACGAGCAGTACTTC. Translated: CASSFGDRVLDEQYF. Drawing the rest from reference TRBV5-8 and TRBJ2-7, the complete variable domain is EAGVTQSPTHLIKTRGQQATLRCSPISGHTSVYWYQQALGLGLQFLLWYDEGEERNRGNFPPRFSGRQFPNYSSELNVNALELEDSALYLCASSFGDRVLDEQYFGPGTRLTVT.

V is TRBV28 and J is TRBJ1-4, with D uncertain. This CDR3 has 12 residues. From germline, CDR1 is MDHEN and CDR2 SYDVKM. V lost 7 bases and J lost 11, with 14 bases in between. In DNA, the CDR3 is TGTGCCAGCACCTCTCCCGGCTGGAAACTGTTTTTT. Its protein is CASTSPGWKLFF.

This sequence joins TRBV4-1 and TRBJ2-7; the D gene could be TRBD1 or TRBD2 (5 bases each). Trimming removed 4 bases at V and 5 bases at J, with 21 bases between. This CDR3 contains 16 residues. Germline lookup yields CDR1 MGHRA and CDR2 YSYEKL. The CDR3 is CASSRLPPGLLDEQYF. CDR3 sequence (DNA): TGCGCCAGCAGCCGACTCCCGCCGGGGCTCTTGGACGAGCAGTACTTC.

This clone occurred once. The V call is TRBV27, the J call TRBJ2-7; no firm D call. CDR3 length: 12 residues. V lost 3 bases and J lost 8, with 11 bases in between. Germline CDR1 and CDR2: MNHEY and SMNVEV (reference sequence). CDR3 sequence: CASSFPTGQQYF. In DNA form, the CDR3 reads TGTGCCAGCAGTTTCCCCACTGGACAGCAGTACTTC.

This clone was seen only once. This sequence joins TRBV4-2 and TRBJ2-5, with 11 bases fitting TRBD2. Germline V gene sequence: CDR1 LGHNA, CDR2 YNFKEQ. J gave up 4 bases and V 1 base, and 2 bases lay outside the gene matches. The CDR3 totals 15 residues. The CDR3 bases are TGTGCCAGCAGCCAAGTTGGACTAGCGGGAGAGACCCAGTACTTC. Protein product: CASSQVGLAGETQYF.

The table lists this clone with a count of one. The rearrangement joins TRBV18 to TRBJ2-1; D is ambiguous. Germline V gene lookup returns CDR1 KGHSH and CDR2 LQKENI. The CDR3 is made up of 14 amino acids. Trimming took off 1 base at V and 4 bases at J, with 8 bases between the two ends. CDR3 protein: CASSPLSNYNEQFF. In nucleotides, the CDR3 is TGTGCCAGCTCACCACTATCTAATTACAATGAGCAGTTCTTC.

The rearrangement links TRBV11-1 to TRBJ2-7; 7 positions match TRBD1. The CDR3 runs to 12 residues. V trimming: 6 bases; J trimming: 6 bases; junction bases outside the gene matches: 5. Germline loops: CDR1 SGHAT, CDR2 FQDESV (reference sequence). The CDR3 spells CASSLRQGEQYF. The CDR3 DNA sequence: TGTGCCAGCAGTCTCCGACAGGGCGAGCAGTACTTC.

The chain couples TRBV9 to TRBJ2-3; D ambiguous. The CDR3 has 16 amino acids. Between the trimmed V and J ends, which lost 3 bases and 1 base, there was a span of 15 bases. Germline V lookup: CDR1 SGDLS, CDR2 YYNGEE. The CDR3 sequence is CASSAKTQARTDTQYF. In nucleotides, the CDR3 is TGTGCCAGCAGCGCCAAAACACAAGCACGCACAGATACGCAGTATTTT.

This clone appeared a single time. V gene TRBV2 combines with J gene TRBJ1-4; weak D call: TRBD1 (5 bases). Germline values: CDR1 SNHLY, CDR2 FYNNEI. CDR3 length: 16 residues. V lost 7 bases, J lost 7 bases, and 22 bases lay in between. This CDR3 reads CASTKEGPGIVEKLFF. The CDR3 DNA sequence: TGTGCCAGCACCAAAGAGGGACCCGGGATAGTTGAAAAACTGTTTTTT.

CDR3 bases: TGTGCCAGCAGCTTAGACTCCGGGGGCACAGATACGCAGTATTTT. This gives the protein CASSLDSGGTDTQYF. This chain joins TRBV7-2 and TRBJ2-3, with D possibly being TRBD2 (5 bases). This CDR3 comprises 15 residues. V dropped 1 base and J dropped 1 base, with 9 bases sitting between them. CDR1 is SGHTA and CDR2 is FQGNSA in the germline V gene.

The V gene is TRBV20-1, the J gene TRBJ2-3; unclear D gene. The CDR3 spans 11 residues. Germline V lookup: CDR1 DFQATT, CDR2 SNEGSKA (reference sequence). Trimming shortened V by 7 bases and J by 2 bases, and 7 bases separated the two germline ends. CDR3 bases: TGCAGTGTTCAGGACACAGATACGCAGTATTTT. This translates into CSVQDTDTQYF.

The chain employs TRBV27 and TRBJ1-2, with D maybe TRBD1 (6 bases). The CDR3 contains 16 residues. Germline V gene data show CDR1 as MNHEY and CDR2 as SMNVEV (reference sequence). Deletions cut 2 bases from V and 4 bases from J, with 17 bases between. The CDR3 DNA follows: TGTGCCAGCAGTTTACTGGGTTCAGGACAGTCCTATGGCTACACCTTC. This gives the protein CASSLLGSGQSYGYTF.

Of note for this clone: This specimen includes other DNA sequences encoding the same CDR3. The V gene is TRBV6-6, the J gene TRBJ2-7, with D unclear. This CDR3 is 14 amino acids long. Germline assignment: CDR1 MNHNY and CDR2 SVGAGI (reference sequence). Trimming left V 5 bases short and J 0 bases short, with 11 bases between. The CDR3 protein is CASSPDRSSYEQYF. In DNA form, the CDR3 reads TGTGCCAGCAGTCCCGACCGGAGCTCCTACGAGCAGTACTTC.

DNA of the CDR3: TGTGCCAGCAGCCCCTACTGGGTTAGCGGATCCCAAGAGACCCAGTACTTC. The encoded protein is CASSPYWVSGSQETQYF. The V call is TRBV7-8, the J call TRBJ2-5, with D possibly TRBD2 on 6 matching bases. Germline CDR1 and CDR2: SGHVS and FQNEAQ. The V end lost 5 bases, the J end lost 1 base, and 20 bases lay between the germline ends. This CDR3 is 17 amino acids long. The variable domain in full, completed from reference TRBV7-8 and TRBJ2-5, reads GAGVSQSPRYKVAKRGQDVALRCDPISGHVSLFWYQQALGQGPEFLTYFQNEAQLDKSGLPSDRFFAERPEGSVSTLKIQRTQQEDSAVYLCASSPYWVSGSQETQYFGPGTRLLVL.

This chain joins TRBV18 and TRBJ2-2, with D perhaps TRBD1 (6 bases). This CDR3 spans 16 amino acids. Germline loops: CDR1 KGHSH, CDR2 LQKENI. Between the trimmed V and J ends, which lost 3 bases and 2 bases, there was a span of 13 bases. DNA for the CDR3: TGTGCCAGCTCACCCCGGCAGGGGAAAAACACCGGGGAGCTGTTTTTT. Translated: CASSPRQGKNTGELFF.

J is TRBJ2-3 and V is TRBV2, with unresolved D. V was cut by 6 bases and J by 2 bases, with 15 bases left in between. Looked up from germline, CDR1 is SNHLY and CDR2 is FYNNEI. There are 15 residues in the CDR3. CDR3 in amino acids: CASSPWSPSTDTQYF. CDR3 sequence (DNA): TGTGCCAGCAGCCCCTGGTCTCCCTCCACAGATACGCAGTATTTT.

This chain connects TRBV28 to TRBJ2-2, with D hard to call. The CDR3 covers 15 residues. Looked up from germline, CDR1 is MDHEN and CDR2 is SYDVKM. The V and J ends lost 7 bases and 6 bases respectively, with 18 bases between them. The CDR3 here is CASIPGPRPPGELFF. Here the CDR3 DNA reads TGTGCCAGCATACCGGGCCCACGGCCCCCCGGGGAGCTGTTTTTT.

CDR3 in amino acids: CSVQGSSAGANVLTF. The CDR3 DNA follows: TGCAGCGTACAGGGTTCTTCGGCTGGGGCCAACGTCCTGACTTTC. The chain has TRBV29-1 and TRBJ2-6, with TRBD1 as a possible D gene (6 bases). The CDR3 covers 15 residues. Per the germline V gene, CDR1 is SQVTM and CDR2 is ANQGSEA. The ends were cut back, 6 bases at V and 2 bases at J, with 14 bases in the middle.

This clone was detected only a few times. The chain employs TRBV6-4 and TRBJ1-5; TRBD1 matches 7 bases. The CDR3 runs to 14 residues. Per germline, CDR1 MRHNA and CDR2 SNTAGT. V dropped 7 bases and J dropped 2; count of bases not matched to a gene: 5. CDR3 DNA sequence: TGTGCCAGCACCACAGGGGTGGGCAATCAGCCCCAGCATTTT. This sequence encodes CASTTGVGNQPQHF.

The CDR3 spells CASSLTQGRTEQYF. CDR3 in DNA: TGTGCCAGCAGTTTGACCCAGGGCAGGACGGAGCAGTACTTC. The chain couples TRBV6-5 to TRBJ2-7, with TRBD1 as a possible D gene (5 bases). CDR3 length: 14 amino acids. Trimming removed 4 bases at V and 7 bases at J, with 17 bases between. Germline-derived CDR1 and CDR2 are MNHEY and SVGAGI.

The chain has TRBV13 and TRBJ1-5; TRBD1 matches at 8 bases. The CDR3 is 15 amino acids. With V trimmed by 5 bases and J by 4 bases, 7 bases remained unmatched. Germline V gene data show CDR1 as PRHDT and CDR2 as FYEKMQ (reference sequence). The CDR3 DNA is TGTGCCAGCAGCCAACGGACAGGGCTGAATCAGCCCCAGCATTTT. Amino acids: CASSQRTGLNQPQHF. The entire variable domain, with the rest obtained from reference TRBV13 and TRBJ1-5, is as follows: AAGVIQSPRHLIKEKRETATLKCYPIPRHDTVYWYQQGPGQDPQFLISFYEKMQSDKGSIPDRFSAQQFSDYHSELNMSSLELGDSALYFCASSQRTGLNQPQHFGDGTRLSIL.

The chain has TRBV4-1 and TRBJ2-1, with TRBD2 matching over 15 bases. This CDR3 region has 17 residues. Trimming at V came to 1 base and at J to 8 bases, leaving 6 bases not matched to a gene. CDR1 is MGHRA, CDR2 YSYEKL, per germline. CDR3 coding DNA: TGCGCCAGCAGCCAAGGCGGACTAGCGGGAGGGACTGATGAGCAGTTCTTC. Residues: CASSQGGLAGGTDEQFF.

The chain employs TRBV30 and TRBJ2-2; D is undetermined. Trimming stripped 5 bases from V and 1 base from J, with 8 bases between. The length of the CDR3 is 13 residues. CDR1 and CDR2 (germline): GTSNPN, SVGIG (reference sequence). CDR3 nucleotide sequence: TGTGCCTGGGACCGTTTGAACACCGGGGAGCTGTTTTTT. Residues: CAWDRLNTGELFF.